These 16 T cell receptor beta chains share one sample of origin, sequenced in a study of blood T cell repertoires in COVID-19. Data came from immunoSEQ multiplex PCR; TCRdb stores just in-frame clones and leaves some out. The data contain around 100,000 clones, around 87% of them seen just once; the ten biggest clones take up just under 20%. Sequencing was done on a sample of peripheral blood. The receptors stem from a human donor in a cohort sampled during active COVID-19.

This sequence joins TRBV7-9 and TRBJ1-1; D is undetermined. The CDR3 totals 13 residues. The germline gives CDR1 SEHNR, CDR2 FQNEAQ (reference sequence). Trimming removed 5 bases at V and 1 base at J, with 8 bases between. As DNA, the CDR3 is TGTGCCAGCAGCCTTCAGGAGAACACTGAAGCTTTCTTT. This translates into CASSLQENTEAFF.

The chain uses TRBV19 and TRBJ1-6; 11 bases map to TRBD1. With V trimmed by 7 bases and J by 10 bases, 3 bases remained unmatched. Germline CDR1 LNHDA, CDR2 SQIVND (reference sequence). The CDR3 covers 13 residues. The CDR3 nucleotides are TGTGCCAGTAATGGGACAGGGGGGTCACCCCTCCACTTT. Amino acid sequence: CASNGTGGSPLHF.

The chain combines TRBV12-3 or TRBV12-4 with TRBJ2-7; D perhaps matches TRBD2 (5 bases). The CDR3 loop spans 12 amino acids. V lost 1 base, J lost 13 bases, and 14 bases lay in between. The CDR3 DNA reads TGTGCCAGCAGTTTAGGAGGGTCCCTGCAATACTTC. Protein sequence: CASSLGGSLQYF.

The CDR3 DNA reads TGTGCCAGCAGCCTCGGGCAGGGCGGGATACGGTACGAGCAGTACTTC. Protein product: CASSLGQGGIRYEQYF. The chain links TRBV7-2 to TRBJ2-7; tentatively, D is TRBD2 (6 bases). In germline, CDR1 is SGHTA, CDR2 FQGNSA. The V end lost 5 bases, the J end lost 4 bases, and 21 bases lay between the germline ends. The CDR3 totals 16 residues. Full variable domain (outside the CDR3, taken from reference TRBV7-2 and TRBJ2-7): GAGVSQSPSNKVTEKGKDVELRCDPISGHTALYWYRQSLGQGLEFLIYFQGNSAPDKSGLPSDRFSAERTGGSVSTLTIQRTQQEDSAVYLCASSLGQGGIRYEQYFGPGTRLTVT.

The V call is TRBV7-8, the J call TRBJ2-5; 7 bases agree with TRBD2. This CDR3 contains 16 residues. Trimming took 1 base from V and 3 from J; bases not matched to a gene: 8. Germline values: CDR1 SGHVS, CDR2 FQNEAQ. The CDR3 loop reads CASSLGLGLAEETQYF. CDR3 nucleotide sequence: TGTGCCAGCAGCTTAGGCTTGGGCCTAGCGGAAGAGACCCAGTACTTC.

The CDR3 DNA sequence: TGCGCCAGCAGCCAAGTCCCGGGACACCAGTACGAGCAGTACTTC. As protein: CASSQVPGHQYEQYF. The chain is built from TRBV4-1 and TRBJ2-7; D is perhaps TRBD1 (6 bases). The CDR3 has 15 amino acids. The V and J ends lost 1 base and 4 bases respectively, with 14 bases between them. Germline values: CDR1 MGHRA, CDR2 YSYEKL.

V usage is TRBV19 and J usage is TRBJ2-7; D possibly corresponds to TRBD2 (6 bases). The germline V gene has CDR1 LNHDA and CDR2 SQIVND (reference sequence). V was clipped by 6 bases and J by 9 bases, with 21 bases between them. This CDR3 spans 14 amino acids. The CDR3 sequence: CASRRTSGTSAQYF. DNA for the CDR3: TGTGCCAGTAGACGTACTTCCGGGACTTCCGCGCAGTACTTC. Combining the CDR3 with reference TRBV19 and TRBJ2-7 gives the whole variable domain DGGITQSPKYLFRKEGQNVTLSCEQNLNHDAMYWYRQDPGQGLRLIYYSQIVNDFQKGDIAEGYSVSREKKESFPLTVTSAQKNPTAFYLCASRRTSGTSAQYFGPGTRLTVT.

The J gene is TRBJ2-1, the V gene TRBV5-1; 8 bases match TRBD1. V was pared by 3 bases and J by 1 base, with 3 bases of the junction left unmatched. This CDR3 comprises 15 residues. CDR1 and CDR2 (germline): SGHRS, YFSETQ. The DNA for the CDR3 is TGCGCCAGCAGCTCGGACAGGGTATCCTACAATGAGCAGTTCTTC. Translation: CASSSDRVSYNEQFF. The full variable domain, rest sourced from reference TRBV5-1 and TRBJ2-1, is KAGVTQTPRYLIKTRGQQVTLSCSPISGHRSVSWYQQTPGQGLQFLFEYFSETQRNKGNFPGRFSGRQFSNSRSEMNVSTLELGDSALYLCASSSDRVSYNEQFFGPGTRLTVL.

The rearrangement uses TRBV6-1 and TRBJ1-1; possible D gene TRBD1, 6 bases. The CDR3 length is 17 residues. Germline V gives CDR1 MNHNS, CDR2 SASEGT. V lost 2 bases, J lost 0 bases, and 16 bases lay in between. Here the CDR3 DNA reads TGTGCCAGCAGTGAACAGGGGAACCCCACCCTGAACACTGAAGCTTTCTTT. Protein product: CASSEQGNPTLNTEAFF.

The J gene is TRBJ1-6, the V gene TRBV6-5, with 9 bases matching TRBD1. The ends lost 6 bases at V and 9 bases at J; junction bases unmatched: 6. CDR3 length: 14 residues. Germline V gene lookup returns CDR1 MNHEY and CDR2 SVGAGI. CDR3 sequence (DNA): TGTGCCAGCAGCCGGGGACAGGGAGGTTCACCCCTCCACTTT. Its translation: CASSRGQGGSPLHF.

Regarding this clone: The identical CDR3 is also encoded by other nucleotide sequences in the sample. The chain employs TRBV12-3 or TRBV12-4 and TRBJ2-7, with 16 bases fitting TRBD2. CDR3 length equals 13 residues. Trimming at V came to 6 bases and at J to 7 bases, leaving 0 bases not matched to a gene. DNA for the CDR3: TGTGCCAGCAGGGGACTAGCGGGAGGGGAGCAGTACTTC. It translates to CASRGLAGGEQYF.

The chain couples TRBV7-9 to TRBJ1-2; the match to TRBD1 covers 7 bases. Per germline, CDR1 SEHNR and CDR2 FQNEAQ (reference sequence). The CDR3 is 15 residues long. V lost 2 bases and J lost 8; bases outside the gene matches: 11. The CDR3 is CASSLRQGSVGGYTF. The CDR3 region has the DNA TGTGCCAGCAGCTTACGACAGGGTTCTGTTGGGGGCTACACCTTC. Using reference TRBV7-9 and TRBJ1-2 for the parts outside the CDR3, the full variable domain is DTGVSQNPRHKITKRGQNVTFRCDPISEHNRLYWYRQTLGQGPEFLTYFQNEAQLEKSRLLSDRFSAERPKGSFSTLEIQRTEQGDSAMYLCASSLRQGSVGGYTFGSGTRLTVV.

The chain couples TRBV7-2 to TRBJ2-7; TRBD2 matches 7 bases. Losses at the gene ends were 5 bases for V and 5 bases for J; bases not matched to a gene: 12. Looked up from germline, CDR1 is SGHTA and CDR2 is FQGNSA. CDR3 size: 15 residues. The CDR3 nucleotides are TGTGCCAGCAGCCTCACTAGCGATCTGCCCCACGAGCAGTACTTC. Protein product: CASSLTSDLPHEQYF.

The V call is TRBV18, the J call TRBJ1-3, with a possible D match to TRBD1 (6 bases). This CDR3 region has 13 residues. With 8 bases removed from V and 4 bases from J, the gap between germline ends came to 12 bases. Per germline, CDR1 KGHSH and CDR2 LQKENI. The chain's CDR3 is CASTRDNGNTIYF. The CDR3, as DNA: TGTGCCAGCACCCGGGACAACGGAAACACCATATATTTT.

The sample holds a few counts of this clone. V is TRBV12-3 or TRBV12-4 and J is TRBJ1-2; TRBD1 agrees at 8 bases. The J segment lost 3 bases and the V segment lost 7 bases, leaving 4 bases of the junction unmatched. The CDR3 extends over 13 amino acids. The CDR3, as DNA: TGTGCCAGCACCGAACAGGGGGACTATGGCTACACCTTC. It is translated as CASTEQGDYGYTF.

The V gene is TRBV7-9, the J gene TRBJ1-3, with D perhaps TRBD1 (6 bases). Germline V gene lookup returns CDR1 SEHNR and CDR2 FQNEAQ (reference sequence). V gave up 5 bases and J gave up 3 bases, with 17 bases separating them. The CDR3 has 16 residues. In DNA, the CDR3 is TGTGCCAGCAGCACCCCCGGACAGAGCGTTGGAAACACCATATATTTT. Amino acids: CASSTPGQSVGNTIYF.